These 18 T cell receptor beta chains were all obtained from the same sample, sequenced in a study of blood T cell repertoires in COVID-19. Generated by immunoSEQ multiplex PCR, the TCRdb table keeps only in-frame clones and is missing some. The repertoire holds some 320,000 clones, with 90% as singletons. The material sequenced was PBMCs or T cells enriched from blood (not recorded which). These receptors were taken from a man in his fifties or sixties who had recovered from COVID-19.

The chain joins TRBV5-4 to TRBJ2-1, with D hard to call. The CDR3 loop spans 16 amino acids. Germline CDR1 is SGHNT and CDR2 is YYREEE (reference sequence). Trimming stripped 1 base from V and 0 bases from J, with 11 bases between. The CDR3 protein is CASSLSSEYSYNEQFF. For the CDR3, the DNA is TGTGCCAGCAGCTTGAGCTCGGAGTACTCCTACAATGAGCAGTTCTTC.

This chain uses TRBV18 with TRBJ2-4; D is perhaps TRBD2 (6 bases). Deletions cut 6 bases from V and 0 bases from J, with 12 bases between. The CDR3 sequence is 15 residues long. CDR1 is KGHSH and CDR2 is LQKENI in the germline V gene. CDR3 region: CASSPEGTAKNIQYF. CDR3 nucleotides: TGTGCCAGCTCCCCGGAGGGGACAGCCAAAAACATTCAGTACTTC. Using reference TRBV18 and TRBJ2-4 for the parts outside the CDR3, the full variable domain is NAGVMQNPRHLVRRRGQEARLRCSPMKGHSHVYWYRQLPEEGLKFMVYLQKENIIDESGMPKERFSAEFPKEGPSILRIQQVVRGDSAAYFCASSPEGTAKNIQYFGAGTRLSVL.

The rearrangement joins TRBV3-1 (or the pseudogene TRBV3-2) to TRBJ1-2; 8 bases are shared with TRBD1. In germline, CDR1 is LGHDT, CDR2 YNNKEL (reference sequence). CDR3 length: 13 amino acids. V trimming: 3 bases; J trimming: 4 bases; junction bases outside the gene matches: 1. CDR3 nucleotides: TGTGCCAGCAGCCAGACAGGGGTCTATGGCTACACCTTC. It specifies CASSQTGVYGYTF.

V usage is TRBV21-1 and J usage is TRBJ2-4; TRBD1, the table's D call, lacks a check against the DNA. TRBV21-1 is termed a pseudogene. The CDR3 loop spans 18 amino acids. CDR3 protein: CASSKDTTDSLAKNIQYF. For the CDR3, the DNA is TGTGCCAGCAGCAAGGACACAACCGACTCTCTAGCCAAAAACATTCAGTACTTC.

The J gene is TRBJ1-2, the V gene TRBV6-6, with 7 bases matching TRBD1. V shed 6 bases, J shed 2 bases, and the junction held 6 bases outside the gene matches. CDR3 length: 14 amino acids. Germline assignment: CDR1 MNHNY and CDR2 SVGAGI (reference sequence). The CDR3 region is CASRTRGQNYGYTF. In nucleotides, the CDR3 is TGTGCCAGCAGAACTAGGGGACAGAACTATGGCTACACCTTC.

The chain recombines TRBV18 with TRBJ2-3; 10 bases match TRBD1. This CDR3 has 15 amino acids. Germline assignment: CDR1 KGHSH and CDR2 LQKENI. J lost 4 bases, V lost 0 bases, and 1 base had no gene match. The CDR3 DNA follows: TGTGCCAGCTCACCACCGGGGACAGGGGCAGATACGCAGTATTTT. As protein: CASSPPGTGADTQYF.

This clone appeared once. This chain uses TRBV5-5 with TRBJ2-7; 7 nucleotides agree with TRBD1. The CDR3 totals 13 residues. The germline CDR1 and CDR2 sequences are SGHKS and YYEKEE (reference sequence). Losses at the gene ends were 4 bases for V and 6 bases for J; bases not matched to a gene: 7. CDR3 DNA: TGTGCCAGCAGCCTAGAGACAGGGACCGAGCAGTACTTC. Its translation: CASSLETGTEQYF.

V and J are TRBV7-8 and TRBJ1-4; D perhaps matches TRBD1 (5 bases). This CDR3 has 16 residues. V dropped 5 bases and J dropped 1 base, with 14 bases sitting between them. Germline V gene lookup returns CDR1 SGHVS and CDR2 FQNEAQ. Here the CDR3 reads CASSLYLQGTNEKLFF. CDR3 DNA: TGTGCCAGCAGCCTATACCTTCAGGGAACTAATGAAAAACTGTTTTTT. The whole variable domain, remainder taken from reference TRBV7-8 and TRBJ1-4, is GAGVSQSPRYKVAKRGQDVALRCDPISGHVSLFWYQQALGQGPEFLTYFQNEAQLDKSGLPSDRFFAERPEGSVSTLKIQRTQQEDSAVYLCASSLYLQGTNEKLFFGSGTQLSVL.

This chain connects TRBV2 to TRBJ2-3; D perhaps matches TRBD2 (5 bases). The CDR3 is 11 amino acids. Germline CDR1 reads SNHLY; CDR2 reads FYNNEI. V was cut by 5 bases and J by 6 bases, with 6 bases left in between. The CDR3 DNA reads TGTGCCAGCAGTAAGCGGGATACGCAGTATTTT. Its translation: CASSKRDTQYF.

The chain combines TRBV6-2 or TRBV6-3 with TRBJ2-1, with a possible D match to TRBD1 (5 bases). Germline CDR1 reads MNHEY; CDR2 reads SVGEGT. V shed 5 bases and J shed 8 bases, with 7 bases lying between them. This CDR3 comprises 11 residues. In DNA, the CDR3 is TGTGCCAGCAGTCTCAGGGATGAGCAGTTCTTC. Translating gives CASSLRDEQFF.

This clone was found a few times. The CDR3 DNA is TGTGCCAGCAGACCCGCAACAGGGGAATCCTACAATGAGCAGTTCTTC. Encoded protein: CASRPATGESYNEQFF. This chain joins TRBV25-1 and TRBJ2-1; 7 bases agree with TRBD1. The V segment lost 6 bases and the J segment 1 base; nucleotides outside the gene matches: 9. This CDR3 is built from 16 residues. CDR1 and CDR2 from the germline V gene are MGHDK and SYGVNS.

V and J are TRBV3-1 (or the pseudogene TRBV3-2) and TRBJ2-1; no reliable D call. V gave up 5 bases and J gave up 0 bases, with 8 bases separating them. Germline CDR1 is LGHDT and CDR2 is YNNKEL (reference sequence). The CDR3 is made up of 14 amino acids. The CDR3, as DNA: TGTGCCAGCAGCTACGCGAGCTCCTACAATGAGCAGTTCTTC. Protein: CASSYASSYNEQFF.

The chain employs TRBV6-5 and TRBJ1-3; no reliable D call. Germline values: CDR1 MNHEY, CDR2 SVGAGI. Trimming removed 0 bases at V and 4 bases at J, with 10 bases between. The CDR3 loop spans 15 amino acids. The CDR3 region has the DNA TGTGCCAGCAGTTACTCCGGGAGCGGAGGAAACACCATATATTTT. Translated, it gives CASSYSGSGGNTIYF.

The chain combines TRBV23-1 with TRBJ2-2; TRBD2 might be the D (7 bases). TRBV23-1 is an ORF for which the function is uncertain. V was pared by 5 bases and J by 3 bases, with 16 bases between. CDR3 length: 16 residues. The CDR3 spells CASSWGGRLDTGELFF. CDR3 bases: TGCGCCAGCAGTTGGGGGGGGCGTCTCGACACCGGGGAGCTGTTTTTT.

The chain joins TRBV6-5 to TRBJ2-7; D gene unclear. V shed 6 bases and J shed 2 bases, with 8 bases lying between them. This CDR3 contains 12 residues. Germline lookup yields CDR1 MNHEY and CDR2 SVGAGI. CDR3 DNA: TGTGCCAGCAGAGCAATTACCTACGAGCAGTACTTC. Protein: CASRAITYEQYF.

The genes are TRBV5-1 and TRBJ2-1; D remains unclear. This CDR3 contains 15 residues. In germline, CDR1 is SGHRS, CDR2 YFSETQ. V lost 0 bases and J 4 bases, leaving 11 bases between the germline ends. The CDR3 DNA reads TGCGCCAGCAGCTTGGGCGTGATTAAATACAATGAGCAGTTCTTC. It codes for CASSLGVIKYNEQFF.

The chain joins TRBV5-1 to TRBJ1-1; D is undetermined. The CDR3 extends over 17 amino acids. V was cut by 0 bases and J by 0 bases, with 15 bases left in between. CDR1 and CDR2 from the germline V gene are SGHRS and YFSETQ. The CDR3 nucleotides read TGCGCCAGCAGCTTGGGTCTAACGGGATCTATGAACACTGAAGCTTTCTTT. Its translation: CASSLGLTGSMNTEAFF.

The gene calls are TRBV7-8 and TRBJ1-2; TRBD1 agrees at 7 bases. Per germline, CDR1 SGHVS and CDR2 FQNEAQ. The ends lost 0 bases at V and 8 bases at J; junction bases unmatched: 15. The CDR3 totals 17 residues. The CDR3, as DNA: TGTGCCAGCAGCTTAGCGATACCCTTCGGGGACAGCCGGGGCTACACCTTC. It yields the protein CASSLAIPFGDSRGYTF.